The present entry profiles one TCR beta chain with its context. This clonotype showed up many times. Its antigen target is currently unknown. No base quality values were provided; no much bigger clone lies one nucleotide off. This sample was taken from a study of regulatory T cells in long-lasting Graves disease (dated by TCRdb to 2020 to 2023). A note on the overall study: Patients with newly diagnosed Graves' disease had been on antithyroid drugs for under 3 months. Peripheral blood TCR sequencing and RNA sequencing compared persistent Graves' disease patients with newly diagnosed Graves' disease patients. The study took place in China and was registered as a clinical trial. A total of some 35 samples underwent TCR sequencing: about 13 from persistent and around 20 from newly diagnosed Graves' disease patients.

The sample's time point label, decoded: newly diagnosed GD, antithyroid drugs for less than 3 months. RNA was extracted from PBMCs in TRIzol for both TCR sequencing and RNA sequencing. The diagnosis of Graves' disease followed American Thyroid Association guidelines. Recruitment of patients was carried out at an endocrinology department in Xi'an, China. From each patient, approximately 9.9 milliliters of peripheral blood was collected into an EDTA anticoagulant tube. Ficoll Paque Plus density gradient separation was used to isolate PBMCs, and no further T cell sorting was performed. An Agilent 2100 Bioanalyzer and agarose gel were used to check RNA quality, while a NanoDrop 2000 measured RNA concentration. CDR1 and CDR2, looked up from the germline V gene, are MNHEY and SVGEGT. Trimming removed 5 bases from V and 8 bases from J, leaving 16 bases between the germline ends. From cysteine to phenylalanine, the CDR3 is 15 amino acids long. Here the CDR3 DNA is all that survives: 45 bases in frame from base 1.

General conclusions and limits of the study: Preferential use of TRBV28, TRBJ1-2 and TRBJ2-5 was observed in persistent disease, whereas TRBV20-1 and TRBJ2-1 were favored in newly diagnosed disease. Only the TCR beta chain was sequenced and analyzed. The authors noted that the small sample size was a limitation that may lower accuracy. Patients with persistent disease shared more public clonotypes (under 3,000) than newly diagnosed patients did (about 970). Peripheral blood alone was examined, since thyroid tissue, which constituted the primary lesion, could not be accessed. Compared with newly diagnosed patients, patients with persistent Graves' disease had lower TCR Shannon entropy and fewer highly expanded clones, which suggests clonal expansion.

Receptor amplification or capture employed multiplex PCR. Sequenced on an Illumina HiSeq 4000. CDR3 regions were amplified by Arm-PCR with iRepertoire HTBI primers to construct TCR beta libraries. Gel purification was performed on PCR products prior to sequencing. The source study handled its data this way. A total of 60 to 80 TRBV and some 13 TRBJ segments were identified across samples and were used for gene usage analysis of CDR3 amino acid clonotypes. COPE and FqMerger were used to merge the filtered high-quality paired reads into contigs. Contigs were aligned with BLAST to IMGT TRBV, TRBD and TRBJ reference genes, and CDR3 was defined per IMGT. Clonotypes above 0.1% frequency were classified as highly expanded clones. Shannon entropy served as the measure of repertoire diversity, while the Gini coefficient captured V-J evenness. Clonotypes shared by more than one individual were considered public. TCRdb reworked the public reads: Q25 trimming with fastp, MiXCR clone assembly, productive beta chains retained. Each record represents a unique CDR3 protein, reported with the most common genes and DNA among its rows. V and J calls and clone size were set by TCRdb, not the authors. The sample table holds roughly 610,000 distinct CDR3 sequences, of which 15% to 20% were seen once. Of the sample, roughly 18% is held by the ten largest clones.

These data are also associated with another study on T cells in Graves' hyperthyroidism and ophthalmopathy. From the second report: Graves' hyperthyroidism was defined as stable when no progression to ophthalmopathy occurred over 18 months of follow-up. Hyperthyroidism patients were newly diagnosed, had a disease duration of under 2 months, and were aged 18 to 65 years. Exclusion was applied to patients with uncontrolled infections, other autoimmune diseases, pregnancy or lactation. Clinical symptoms, serum thyroxine and TRAb, thyroid ultrasound, and orbital computed tomography formed the basis for the diagnoses. A first-round RT-PCR of the TCR CDR3 used the HTBI primer set with the Qiagen OneStep RT-PCR kit. Most expanded thyroid clonotypes (frequency above 0.001) were also detected in blood, a finding suggesting that blood repertoires may reflect thyroid immune responses. Ophthalmopathy was separated from stable hyperthyroidism by a 13 V-J signature model, with just over 85% sensitivity and 81% to 83% specificity obtained in cross-validation and 80%/75% obtained in testing. During validation, the model predicted progression to ophthalmopathy a median of approximately six months ahead of onset, with almost 71% sensitivity and around 72% specificity. To identify distinguishing TCR V-J signatures, a discovery cohort of around 100 patients was used, comprising approximately 40 with Graves' ophthalmopathy and about 59 with stable Graves' hyperthyroidism. Prospective prediction of ophthalmopathy was tested in an independent validation cohort of some 19 hyperthyroidism patients and 17 patients who later progressed to ophthalmopathy. The 100 or so discovery patients were randomly split 7:3 into training and test sets. Thyroid tissue and blood T-cell repertoires from about 6 Graves' hyperthyroidism patients were also compared in the study. Following sampling, methimazole starting at 30 mg daily was given to hyperthyroidism patients, and high-dose intravenous methylprednisolone was given to ophthalmopathy patients. Libraries were constructed in a second round of multiplex PCR, after which size selection and purification were carried out. Sequencing of the libraries was done on an Illumina HiSeq2000 using paired-end 100 bp reads. SOAPnuke was used to process the raw data, removing reads that contained adapters or uncalled bases, had a mean Phred below 15, or lacked an exact match to the constant primer or identifier. COPE v1.2.5 was used to merge high-quality paired reads, and clonotypes were defined as unique nucleotide sequences. MiTCR v1.1 was used to align clonotypes to the IMGT TRBV, TRBD and TRBJ reference segments. Analysis was restricted to V-J combinations with a frequency above 0.0001, which covered roughly 99% of repertoires. A TCS score was defined as the ratio of F50 (clonal expansion) to E x V (chaos), with BLOSUM62-based TCRdist applied between CDR3 peptides within each V-J. Welch's t-statistics and random forest reduced just over 500 V-J features to some 14, which were used in a naive Bayes classifier (R e1071). No statistical method was used to set the sample size in advance, and investigators knew the group allocation. According to the paper, TCR Vbeta CDR3 sequencing was carried out on 135 peripheral blood samples, which came from 40 to 45 ophthalmopathy, 70 to 80 hyperthyroidism and about 17 progressor patients.

This specimen consisted of peripheral blood mononuclear cells (PBMCs), obtained at new diagnosis, from a patient treated with antithyroid drugs. The clonotype originates from a woman between 25 and 40 years old with Graves disease. Donor details come from another sample of the same person, matched by shared clones. Recombination joined TRBV6-2 or TRBV6-3 with TRBJ2-6, with an unclear D gene assignment. DNA sequence: TGTGCCAGCAGTGGGTCGGCGGTGTCCTCCAACGTCCTGACTTTC. Translated, this is CASSGSAVSSNVLTF.